This TCR beta chain was sequenced for a study of blood T cells in healthy people across ages. Together with a sample-barcoded 5' primer, a J-beta primer mix was included in a second PCR lasting roughly 6 to 12 cycles. One entry per CDR3 protein results from TCRdb running MiXCR on the 5' RACE reads. The sample yields about 640,000 distinct CDR3 sequences, roughly three fifths seen once. Broader study findings: With age, beta diversity per million T cells declined roughly linearly, significantly by approximately 40.

This clonotype showed up just a few times. Its antigen is still unknown. Source material: blood. The receptor's source is a man in his 60s in good health.

The CDR3 coding sequence is TGTGCCAGCGGAGCTATCCACTTT. Encoded protein: CASGAIHF. The rearrangement uses TRBV28 and TRBJ1-6, with D unclear. Trimming pared 8 bases from V and 17 bases from J, leaving 7 bases between. This CDR3 contains 8 residues. Germline CDR1 reads MDHEN; CDR2 reads SYDVKM.